The TCR beta chain under discussion was sequenced for a study of CD8+CD57+ T cells in acquired aplastic anemia. Looking at the study overall: Sorted CD4+ and CD8+ cells gave an average of about 3.4 ug of DNA. Findings and limits, study-wide: With respect to CD8+ Simpson's diversity, patients and controls did not differ significantly. Patients and controls were found to share more than 25 CD8+ CDR3 sequences.

There are 14 residues in the CDR3. Germline CDR1 and CDR2: DFQATT and SNEGSKA (reference sequence). V dropped 3 bases and J dropped 0 bases, with 11 bases sitting between them. This clonotype has a handful of counts. Its antigen remains unidentified. Sequencing involved patients with CD8+CD57+ cell expansion previously shown by flow cytometry. Each patient had severe acquired aplastic anemia. CDR3 and TCR beta VDJ profiling relied on genomic DNA as the template. Each CDR3 protein gets one entry after TCRdb re-called the reads with MiXCR. The sample records a few hundred thousand distinct CDR3 sequences, under 40% being singletons.

The V and J genes are TRBV20-1 and TRBJ2-5; D may be TRBD1 or TRBD2 (5 bases each). Sequenced material: sorted CD4+, CD8+, or CD8+CD57+ T cells (not recorded which) from PBMCs. The TCR originated in a human donor with aplastic anemia. In DNA form, the CDR3 reads TGCAGTGCTAGTGGGGGAGTCTACCAAGAGACCCAGTACTTC. Translated, it gives CSASGGVYQETQYF.